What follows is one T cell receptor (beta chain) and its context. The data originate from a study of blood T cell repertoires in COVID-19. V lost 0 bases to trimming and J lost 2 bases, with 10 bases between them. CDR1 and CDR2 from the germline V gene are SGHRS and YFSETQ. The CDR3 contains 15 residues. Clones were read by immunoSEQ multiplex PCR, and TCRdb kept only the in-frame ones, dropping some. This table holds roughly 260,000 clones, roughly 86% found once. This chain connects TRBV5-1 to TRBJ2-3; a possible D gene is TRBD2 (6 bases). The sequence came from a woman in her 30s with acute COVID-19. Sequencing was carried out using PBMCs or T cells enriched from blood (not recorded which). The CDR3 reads CASSLVAGTTDTQYF. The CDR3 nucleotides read TGCGCCAGCAGCTTGGTGGCGGGGACCACAGATACGCAGTATTTT.